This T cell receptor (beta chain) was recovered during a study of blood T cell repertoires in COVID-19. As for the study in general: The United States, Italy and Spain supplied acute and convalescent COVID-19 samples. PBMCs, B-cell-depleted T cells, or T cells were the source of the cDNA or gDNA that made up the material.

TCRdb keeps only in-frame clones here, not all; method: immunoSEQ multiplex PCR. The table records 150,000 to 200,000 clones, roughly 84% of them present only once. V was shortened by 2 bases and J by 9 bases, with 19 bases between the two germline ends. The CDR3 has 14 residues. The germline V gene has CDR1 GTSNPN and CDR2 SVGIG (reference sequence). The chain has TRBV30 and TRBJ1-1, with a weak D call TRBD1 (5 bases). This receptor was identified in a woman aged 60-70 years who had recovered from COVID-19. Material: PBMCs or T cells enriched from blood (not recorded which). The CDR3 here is CAWSYRTGNSKAFF. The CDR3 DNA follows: TGTGCCTGGAGTTATCGAACAGGCAACTCCAAAGCTTTCTTT.